This T cell receptor (beta chain) was sequenced for a study of CD8+CD57+ T cells in acquired aplastic anemia. Across the study: DNA per sorted CD4+ or CD8+ sample ranged 0.2 to 27.4 ug, averaging around 3.1 ug. Study-level results: Roughly 31 CD8+ CDR3 sequences occurred in both the patients and the controls.

According to the study, genomic DNA was the template for TCR beta VDJ and CDR3 profiling. TCRdb reprocessed the reads with MiXCR, giving one entry per CDR3 protein. The table includes approximately 470,000 distinct CDR3 sequences, less than 35% detected once. The CDR3 is 13 residues long. V was cut by 0 bases and J by 7 bases, with 10 bases left in between. Germline V CDR1 and CDR2: GTSNPN, SVGIG (reference sequence). Sequencing involved patients with CD8+CD57+ cell expansion previously shown by flow cytometry. When blood sampling took place, the patients had received no therapy. Comment on this clonotype: No antigen is known for it.

This chain links TRBV30 with TRBJ1-5, with a weak D call TRBD1 (5 bases). This TCR was recovered from a human donor with aplastic anemia. The specimen was sorted CD4+, CD8+, or CD8+CD57+ T cells (not recorded which) from PBMCs. For the CDR3, the DNA is TGTGCCTGGAGTGTTTTAGAGGGGCAGCCCCAGCATTTT. Translated, it gives CAWSVLEGQPQHF.